The T cell receptor (beta chain) under discussion was sequenced for a study of early T cells in non-severe SARS-CoV-2 infection (dated by TCRdb to the early 2020s). Background for the entire study: Because TCR sequencing relied on bulk RNA taken from unsorted whole blood, pairing of alpha and beta chains was not possible.

From its cysteine to its phenylalanine, the CDR3 spans 15 amino acids. Only CDR3 DNA remains: 45 bases, in frame from the first base. V and J are trimmed by 4 bases and 3 bases, and the gene matches miss 5 bases of the junction. Based on the germline V gene, the CDR1 and CDR2 sequences are SGHTA and FQGNSA. General findings and caveats noted by the study authors: VDJdb matching was skewed toward anti-spike CD8 responses, so virus-specific expansions were likely underestimated and private and CD4 specificities were missed.

This clonotype turned up a few times. Its antigen target is currently unknown. Per-nucleotide qualities are absent, and no much larger clonotype sits a single base away. Set within a cohort of healthcare workers in London, UK, this nested case-control study involved weekly PCR testing of nasopharyngeal swabs along with blood sampling. Healthcare workers were enrolled in the week of the UK lockdown, from 23 to 31 March 2020, and were followed every week for up to 16 weeks. Libraries were constructed by 5' RACE. Sequenced using a NextSeq 500. The TCR library protocol attached unique molecular identifiers to individual cDNA molecules to correct for sequencing error and PCR bias. Sequencing covered both TCR alpha and beta chains, and within each sample the abundances of alpha and beta sequences were tightly co-correlated. As for the original processing: Decombinator V4 was used to annotate the V gene, J gene and CDR3 of the TCR sequences. TCRs were defined as expanded if a significant change between any two time points was detected under a Poisson model with p below 0.0001. TCR abundances were normalised to the total number of TCRs sequenced in each sample and reported as counts per million. MAIT TCRs were defined by TRAV1-2 paired with TRAJ12, TRAJ20 or TRAJ33, and iNKT TCRs by TRAV10 paired with TRAJ18. VDJdb, accessed on 1 November 2021, was searched for TCRs annotated for CMV, EBV and SARS-CoV-2, and TCRs annotated for more than one antigen were excluded. TCRdb reprocessed the public reads (quality trimming at Q25 with fastp, clone calling with MiXCR) and kept in-frame beta chains. A single entry per CDR3 protein holds the most common genes and DNA from its merged rows. The V and J calls, along with clone size, are taken from TCRdb and not from the paper's own processing. This sample is represented by roughly 57,000 distinct CDR3 sequences; 9% to 15% of them were singletons. Roughly 2.5% of the sample comes from the top ten.

The chain was built from TRBV7-2 and TRBJ2-7, with 11 bases matching TRBD2. This TCR came from an adult who was a healthcare worker with PCR-confirmed SARS-CoV-2 infection or an uninfected control (not recorded which). The sample here was whole blood, taken at baseline. The CDR3 region has the sequence CASSSSGRHFYEQYF. The DNA sequence is given as TGTGCCAGCAGCTCTAGCGGGAGGCACTTCTACGAGCAGTACTTC.